The rows below give T cell receptor beta chains drawn from one sample of a study of T cell responses to AZD1222 COVID-19 vaccine. Some clones are missing from TCRdb's copy, which holds only in-frame ones; the method was immunoSEQ multiplex PCR. The sample yields about 160,000 clones, over 75% seen once. The sample consisted of peripheral blood, taken on day 0 of AZD1222 vaccination. These receptors all stem from an adult in good health. CDR3s include the opening cysteine and the closing phenylalanine or tryptophan. D genes are given only for firm matches. Clone size is stated in some rows and not others, as once, few, many or a class when expanded.

abundance	len	v_gene	d_gene	j_gene	CDR3nt	CDR3aa
.	16	TRBV5-1	TRBD2	TRBJ2-7	TGCGCCAGCAGCTTGGGAAAGACTAGCGGGTACTACGAGCAGTACTTC	CASSLGKTSGYYEQYF
.	16	TRBV19	TRBD1	TRBJ2-1	TGTGCCAGTAGTCCCACCGGGACAGGGCCAGGCAATGAGCAGTTCTTC	CASSPTGTGPGNEQFF
few	16	TRBV9	TRBD1	TRBJ1-2	TGTGCCAGCAGCGTAGGATCCCCCGCAGGGGGCGATGGCTACACCTTC	CASSVGSPAGGDGYTF
.	11	TRBV5-4	.	TRBJ2-3	TGTGGAGTGGGCCGACTAGATACGCAGTATTTT	CGVGRLDTQYF
.	13	TRBV5-3	.	TRBJ1-1	TGTGCCAGAAGCTCATCCGGGAACCCGGGAGCTTTCTTT	CARSSSGNPGAFF
.	13	TRBV28	.	TRBJ1-2	TGTGCCAGCAGTTTAAAGGGGGGACATGGCTACACCTTC	CASSLKGGHGYTF
.	13	TRBV19	.	TRBJ2-7	TGTGCCAGTAGTATCACCGGGGTCTACGAGCAGTACTTC	CASSITGVYEQYF
.	15	TRBV19	TRBD2	TRBJ2-2	TGTGCCAGTAGTCCCCGGACTAGCGGAACCGGGGAGCTGTTTTTT	CASSPRTSGTGELFF
.	13	TRBV28	.	TRBJ1-5	TGTGCCAGCAGTTTGACTTTTAGTCCGGACGGGGGGTTT	CASSLTFSPDGGF
.	15	TRBV11-2	.	TRBJ2-1	TGTGCCAGCAGCCCCCCCGGGGAAACCTACAATGAGCAGTTCTTC	CASSPPGETYNEQFF
.	14	TRBV19	TRBD1	TRBJ1-1	TGTGCCAGTAGCAAAGAGACAGGGCGCACTGAAGCTTTCTTT	CASSKETGRTEAFF
.	17	TRBV10-3	.	TRBJ1-6	TGTGCCATCAGTGAGTCAGGGGCCCGCCGAGGTAATTCACCCCTCCACTTT	CAISESGARRGNSPLHF
.	14	TRBV28	.	TRBJ2-7	TGTGCCAGCAGTTTATCGCGGGCACAATACGAGCAGTACTTC	CASSLSRAQYEQYF
.	12	TRBV9	.	TRBJ1-5	TGTGCCAGCAGCGTAGAAGGTGGGCCCCAGCATTTT	CASSVEGGPQHF
.	16	TRBV7-9	.	TRBJ2-3	TGTGCCAGCAGCCATGACCGTCAACTTAGCACAGATACGCAGTATTTT	CASSHDRQLSTDTQYF
.	17	TRBV19	TRBD2	TRBJ2-1	TGTGCCAGTAGTATATCGGGCGGGGGGGCTAATGACAATGAGCAGTTCTTC	CASSISGGGANDNEQFF